This T cell receptor (beta chain) comes out of a study of blood T cell repertoires in COVID-19. The germline gives CDR1 KGHSH, CDR2 LQKENI. The CDR3 covers 15 residues. Trimming removed 2 bases from V and 7 bases from J; junction bases left unmatched: 4. Original handling: Amplification from reference gene primers served as the basis for estimated nucleated cell counts. TCRdb keeps only in-frame clones here, not all; method: immunoSEQ multiplex PCR. V and J calls plus clone size are reproduced from that table; the DNA served to infer D and trimming. This table has 250,000 to 300,000 clones, approximately 78% appearing once. Each exposed participant met a COVID-19 case in the 2 weeks preceding study entry.

The rearrangement joins TRBV18 to TRBJ1-4, with 10 bases aligning to TRBD1. Sequencing used PBMCs or T cells enriched from blood (not recorded which). The origin of this receptor is a man aged 40-50 years who had been exposed to COVID-19. This CDR3 reads CASSPGTGVFEKLFF. The CDR3, as DNA: TGTGCCAGCTCACCAGGGACAGGGGTTTTTGAAAAACTGTTTTTT.